The 9 T cell receptor beta chains reported below all come from one sample, sequenced in a study of CD8+ T cells in alopecia areata. Treatment reported: oral pan-JAK inhibitor, 5-10 mg twice daily. Investigators isolated RNA and reverse transcribed it into cDNA to act as the sequencing template. The data were produced by immunoSEQ multiplex PCR, yet TCRdb's version contains in-frame clones alone and is incomplete. The top ten clones hold 17% of a sample with about 87,000 clones, more than 65% of them seen once. The sequencing here drew on CD8+ T cells sorted from blood, taken between weeks 43 and 45, from a patient treated with tofacitinib. The receptor source for this set is a human donor with alopecia areata.

The chain employs TRBV5-1 and TRBJ1-5; no clear D gene. V was trimmed by 4 bases and J by 7 bases, leaving 12 bases between them. The CDR3 is 13 amino acids. Germline CDR1 reads SGHRS; CDR2 reads YFSETQ. CDR3 in amino acids: CASSPRTGQPQHF. In DNA, the CDR3 is TGCGCCAGCAGCCCCCGTACCGGACAGCCCCAGCATTTT.

The gene calls are TRBV7-9 and TRBJ1-1; a possible D gene is TRBD1 (5 bases). There are 11 residues in the CDR3. V gave up 4 bases and J gave up 6 bases, with 6 bases separating them. Looked up from germline, CDR1 is SEHNR and CDR2 is FQNEAQ (reference sequence). CDR3 coding DNA: TGTGCCAGCAGCTCGGGGGCTGAAGCTTTCTTT. The encoded protein is CASSSGAEAFF.

This clone was counted between two and nine times. The chain employs TRBV2 and TRBJ1-2, with a tentative D call TRBD1 (6 bases). Per germline, CDR1 SNHLY and CDR2 FYNNEI. The CDR3 is 19 amino acids. V lost 0 bases and J 5 bases, leaving 25 bases between the germline ends. CDR3: CASSEASGTYQIGAYGYTF. For the CDR3, the DNA is TGTGCCAGCAGTGAAGCTTCCGGGACATACCAAATAGGAGCATATGGCTACACCTTC.

This clone came up a few times. The V call is TRBV10-3, the J call TRBJ2-3, with 9 bases lining up with TRBD2. The V gene's germline CDR1 is ENHRY and CDR2 SYGVKD. The CDR3 loop spans 14 amino acids. With V trimmed by 10 bases and J by 6 bases, 11 bases remained unmatched. The CDR3 protein is CATVSGGLGDTQYF. The CDR3 DNA sequence: TGTGCCACGGTTAGCGGGGGCCTCGGGGATACGCAGTATTTT.

A remark on this clone: Other DNA sequences from this sample encode an identical CDR3 as well. The chain links TRBV30 to TRBJ1-1; D is undetermined. CDR1 is GTSNPN, CDR2 SVGIG, per germline (reference sequence). V was pared by 0 bases and J by 5 bases, with 10 bases between. The CDR3 is made up of 13 amino acids. The DNA of the CDR3 is TGTGCCTGGAGTGTTGTTGGCGGGACTGAAGCTTTCTTT. Its translation: CAWSVVGGTEAFF.

V gene TRBV6-5 combines with J gene TRBJ2-7, with TRBD1 as a possible D gene (5 bases). V lost 4 bases to trimming and J lost 7 bases, with 11 bases between them. CDR1 is MNHEY and CDR2 is SVGAGI in the germline V gene. CDR3 length: 12 amino acids. CDR3 region: CASSSPNREQYF. CDR3 nucleotides: TGTGCCAGCAGTTCCCCTAACAGGGAGCAGTACTTC.

The rearrangement joins TRBV7-2 to TRBJ1-5; D is unclear. This CDR3 contains 14 residues. Germline V gives CDR1 SGHTA, CDR2 FQGNSA. With 5 bases removed from V and 2 bases from J, the gap between germline ends came to 10 bases. DNA of the CDR3: TGTGCCAGCAGCCCCGGGGTACGCAATCAGCCCCAGCATTTT. The encoded protein is CASSPGVRNQPQHF.

This clone was seen more than once but under ten times. This sequence joins TRBV5-1 and TRBJ2-2; TRBD1 matches 8 bases. CDR1 and CDR2 (germline): SGHRS, YFSETQ. The CDR3 sequence is 14 residues long. The V and J ends lost 2 bases and 7 bases, in that order; junction bases with no gene match: 4. CDR3 nucleotides: TGCGCCAGCAGCTTACGACAGGGGATCGGGGAGCTGTTTTTT. Protein sequence: CASSLRQGIGELFF.

The chain is built from TRBV4-3 and TRBJ2-3; 7 bases are a match to TRBD2. The CDR3 loop spans 15 amino acids. V was pared by 0 bases and J by 1 base, with 1 base of the junction left unmatched. Germline V gene data show CDR1 as LGHNA and CDR2 as YSLEER. CDR3 sequence (DNA): TGCGCCAGCAGCCAAGACCTAGCGGGCACAGATACGCAGTATTTT. Translating it yields CASSQDLAGTDTQYF.